This TCR beta chain was sequenced in a study of CD4+ T cells in melanoma. Germline CDR1 reads SGHTA; CDR2 reads FQGTGA. This CDR3 has 15 amino acids. The V end was cut by 9 bases, the J end by 6 bases, with 21 bases between. Sequencing was performed with immunoSEQ multiplex PCR; in TCRdb, only in-frame clones are kept and a portion is missing. The sample includes about 140,000 clones, 80% to 95% of them seen just once. General observations from the study: CD8+ T cell, macrophage and B cell function reportedly correlated with neoantigen-specific CD4+ T cells. In melanoma, neoantigen-specific CD4+ T cells reportedly differed in differentiation state.

As to this clone: Its antigen is not known.

This clonotype originated in a human donor with melanoma. The rearrangement links TRBV7-3 to TRBJ2-1, with TRBD2 as a possible D gene (6 bases). CDR3 bases: TGTGCCAGTAAGCTTTCGACTAGTTCGGGCAATGAGCAGTTCTTC. Encoded protein: CASKLSTSSGNEQFF. The variable domain in full, with the rest retrieved from reference TRBV7-3 and TRBJ2-1, is GAGVSQTPSNKVTEKGKYVELRCDPISGHTALYWYRQSLGQGPEFLIYFQGTGAADDSGLPNDRFFAVRPEGSVSTLKIQRTERGDSAVYLCASKLSTSSGNEQFFGPGTRLTVL.